This T cell receptor beta chain was sequenced in a study of blood T cell repertoires in COVID-19. Looking at the study overall: In each case, the material was cDNA or gDNA derived from T cells, B-cell-depleted T cells, or PBMCs.

Germline V CDR1 and CDR2: SSHAT, FNYEAQ (reference sequence). The CDR3 extends over 13 amino acids. V shed 1 base and J shed 7 bases, with 8 bases lying between them. Per the original methods: By means of reference gene primer amplification, nucleated cell counts were estimated. The assay was immunoSEQ multiplex PCR, and TCRdb's table has in-frame clones only and misses some. V and J calls and clone size are those listed in that table; D and trimming were worked out from the DNA. This sample has roughly 72,000 clones; about four fifths occur once, and the top ten carry 18%. The sequencing input was peripheral blood. This sequence originates from a man between 70 and 80 years old who had recovered from COVID-19. This chain links TRBV7-7 with TRBJ2-1; D is possibly TRBD2 (5 bases). The CDR3 sequence: CASSLGTGNEQFF. CDR3 sequence (DNA): TGTGCCAGCAGCTTAGGGACTGGAAATGAGCAGTTCTTC.